These T cell receptor beta chains were read from a single sample in a study of T-cell memory formation after mild COVID-19. One entry per CDR3 protein results from TCRdb running MiXCR on the 5' RACE reads. The sample has some 210,000 distinct CDR3 sequences, roughly 30% seen once. The sample taken for sequencing was PBMCs or a T cell subset sorted from them (not recorded which). Source of these receptors: an adult woman who had mild COVID-19 (a few samples of this study predate the infection). Cell type and time point are not known. Both conserved end residues are part of each CDR3. A D gene is named only where the DNA matches it firmly. Size is omitted from some rows. Given values are once, few, many or a class for expanded clones.

j_call	clone_size	d_call	v_call	cdr3_length	cdr3_nt	cdr3_aa
TRBJ1-5	few	.	TRBV19	16	TGTGCCAGTAGTATACTCCCCACAACTAGCAATCAGCCCCAGCATTTT	CASSILPTTSNQPQHF
TRBJ2-1	many	.	TRBV7-2	14	TGTGCCAGCAGCTTAGACCCGAACTACAATGAGCAGTTCTTC	CASSLDPNYNEQFF
TRBJ2-5	.	.	TRBV29-1	13	TGCAGCGTTCTGGCGGGAATCCAAGAGACCCAGTACTTC	CSVLAGIQETQYF
TRBJ1-2	.	.	TRBV6-5	12	TGTGCCAGCAGTTTCGGGGGCTATGGCTACACCTTC	CASSFGGYGYTF
TRBJ1-5	.	.	TRBV5-8	15	TGTGCCAGCAGCTTGGGGCAGAAAGTCAATCAGCCCCAGCATTTT	CASSLGQKVNQPQHF
TRBJ2-3	.	TRBD2	TRBV5-1	17	TGCGCCAGCAGCCCTCGGGTGAGCGGGACTAGCACAGATACGCAGTATTTT	CASSPRVSGTSTDTQYF
TRBJ2-7	.	TRBD1	TRBV18	15	TGTGCCAGCTCACACCCTGACAGGGGCCCCTACGAGCAGTACTTC	CASSHPDRGPYEQYF
TRBJ2-7	.	TRBD1	TRBV20-1	15	TGCAGTGCTAGGGACGAGAACGACAGGGGCTCCGAGCAGTACTTC	CSARDENDRGSEQYF
TRBJ2-5	few	.	TRBV15	13	TGTGCCACCAGCCGAGGAACCAGAGAGACCCAGTACTTC	CATSRGTRETQYF
TRBJ2-3	.	TRBD2	TRBV24-1	18	TGTGCCACCAGTGATTTAACTAGGGGGACTAGCGGCACAGATACGCAGTATTTT	CATSDLTRGTSGTDTQYF
TRBJ2-7	few	TRBD1	TRBV5-1	14	TGCGCCAGCAGCCCGGACAGGGGGCTATACGAGCAGTACTTC	CASSPDRGLYEQYF
TRBJ1-1	few	.	TRBV6-4	13	TGTGCCAGCAGTGACTCTTGGGGCGGGGAAGCTTTCTTT	CASSDSWGGEAFF
TRBJ1-5	many	.	TRBV20-1	13	TGCAGTGCCTCTCGGGACAGCAATCAGCCCCAGCATTTT	CSASRDSNQPQHF
TRBJ1-2	.	.	TRBV5-1	13	TGCGCCAGCAGCTTCCAGGGCGACTATGGCTACACCTTC	CASSFQGDYGYTF
TRBJ2-1	.	.	TRBV7-9	14	TGTGCCAGCAACCTACGGGGGGCGTCAGATGAGCAGTTCTTC	CASNLRGASDEQFF
TRBJ2-1	.	TRBD2	TRBV7-8	18	TGTGCCAGCAGCTTAGGGACTAGCGGGGGGGCCGTTTACAATGAGCAGTTCTTC	CASSLGTSGGAVYNEQFF
TRBJ2-3	.	TRBD2	TRBV24-1	16	TGTGCCACCAGTGAAGTGCTAGCGGGGAGCACAGATACGCAGTATTTT	CATSEVLAGSTDTQYF
TRBJ2-1	.	.	TRBV18	15	TGTGCCAGCTCACCAACCACTTCGAGAGGAAATGAGCAGTTCTTC	CASSPTTSRGNEQFF
TRBJ1-1	.	.	TRBV13	15	TGTGCCAGCAGCTTAGGAGGCCCAAGGGTGGATGTAGCTTTCTTT	CASSLGGPRVDVAFF
TRBJ2-2	.	.	TRBV6-1	15	TGTGCCAGCAGTGAAGGGGCGGCGAACACCGGGGAGCTGTTTTTT	CASSEGAANTGELFF
TRBJ2-7	.	.	TRBV5-1	13	TGCGCCAGCAGCAGCAGGGAAACCTACGAGCAGTACTTC	CASSSRETYEQYF
TRBJ2-7	.	TRBD1	TRBV6-2/TRBV6-3	15	TGTGCCAGCAGTCTCACCGGGACAGGTCCCTACGAGCAGTACTTC	CASSLTGTGPYEQYF
TRBJ2-5	.	TRBD2	TRBV2	14	TGTGCCAGCGGACTAGCGGGATCAGAAGAGACCCAGTACTTC	CASGLAGSEETQYF
TRBJ1-1	.	.	TRBV4-1	17	TGCGCCAGCAGCCAAGAGACCGTACGTGTCGATACCACTGAAGCTTTCTTT	CASSQETVRVDTTEAFF